These 5 T cell receptor beta chains were all obtained from the same sample, sequenced in a study of T cell repertoires in cytomegalovirus infection. TCRdb independently ran MiXCR on the reads; one entry per CDR3 protein. This table has about 450,000 distinct CDR3 sequences, approximately 31% appearing once. Sequenced input: PBMCs. The receptors originated from a human donor in good health (CMV status not recorded). Some clones in this sample may be carry-over from other donors' samples.

Regarding this clonotype: Given the absence of the conserved phenylalanine or tryptophan at the CDR3 end, a read error is likely. V and J are TRBV7-2 and TRBJ2-4; D may be TRBD2 (5 bases). The CDR3 contains 17 residues. V was shortened by 5 bases and J by 1 base, with 18 bases between the two germline ends. From germline, CDR1 is SGHTA and CDR2 FQGNSA. The CDR3 DNA sequence: TGTGCCAGCAGCAGAGAAGGGTCTAGCTTGGCCAAAAACATTCAGTACTTA. The encoded protein is CASSREGSSLAKNIQYL.

This clonotype was counted a few times. This chain connects TRBV10-3 to TRBJ2-5; D remains ambiguous. Germline values: CDR1 ENHRY, CDR2 SYGVKD. CDR3 length: 14 residues. V was trimmed by 3 bases and J by 3 bases, leaving 11 bases between them. CDR3 sequence: CAISDWAREETQYF. The CDR3 DNA reads TGTGCCATCAGTGACTGGGCAAGGGAAGAGACCCAGTACTTC.

This clonotype has at least ten counts. The rearrangement joins TRBV4-1 to TRBJ2-2; no clear D gene. V lost 6 bases and J 8 bases, leaving 16 bases between the germline ends. This CDR3 is built from 14 residues. Germline V gene lookup returns CDR1 MGHRA and CDR2 YSYEKL. The CDR3, as DNA: TGCGCCAGCAGTTCGATTTATGAACGAGGGGAGCTGTTTTTT. It specifies CASSSIYERGELFF.

This clonotype was seen only a few times. The rearrangement links TRBV4-1 to TRBJ1-2; 7 bases map to TRBD1. V shed 1 base, J shed 8 bases, and the junction held 7 bases outside the gene matches. Germline V gene lookup returns CDR1 MGHRA and CDR2 YSYEKL. The CDR3 consists of 14 residues. The CDR3 protein is CASSQGQGLGGYTF. Here the CDR3 DNA reads TGCGCCAGCAGCCAAGGACAGGGTCTGGGAGGCTACACCTTC.

This clonotype showed up just a few times. The rearrangement joins TRBV24-1 to TRBJ2-5; possibly TRBD1 for D (6 bases). V was shortened by 4 bases and J by 3 bases, with 17 bases between the two germline ends. Germline assignment: CDR1 KGHDR and CDR2 SFDVKD. The CDR3 length is 16 residues. CDR3 DNA: TGTGCCACCAGTGACAATGTTGTACGGACAGAAGAGACCCAGTACTTC. Its translation is CATSDNVVRTEETQYF.